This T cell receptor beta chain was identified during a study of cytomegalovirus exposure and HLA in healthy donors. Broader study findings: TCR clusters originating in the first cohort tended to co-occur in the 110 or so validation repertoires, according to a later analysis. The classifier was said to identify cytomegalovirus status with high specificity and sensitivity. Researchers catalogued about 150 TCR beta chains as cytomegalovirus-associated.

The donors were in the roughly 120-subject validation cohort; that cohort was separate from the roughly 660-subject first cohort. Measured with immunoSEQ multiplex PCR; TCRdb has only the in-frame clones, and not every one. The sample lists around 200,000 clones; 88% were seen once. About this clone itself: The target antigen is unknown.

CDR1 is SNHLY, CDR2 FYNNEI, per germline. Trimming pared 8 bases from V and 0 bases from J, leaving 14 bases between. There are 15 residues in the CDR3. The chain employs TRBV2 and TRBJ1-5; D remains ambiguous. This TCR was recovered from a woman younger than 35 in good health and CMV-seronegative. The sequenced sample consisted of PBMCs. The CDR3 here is CASEAGLYSNQPQHF. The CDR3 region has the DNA TGTGCCAGCGAGGCAGGACTTTATAGCAATCAGCCCCAGCATTTT. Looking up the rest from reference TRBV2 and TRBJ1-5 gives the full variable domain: EPEVTQTPSHQVTQMGQEVILRCVPISNHLYFYWYRQILGQKVEFLVSFYNNEISEKSEIFDDQFSVERPDGSNFTLKIRSTKLEDSAMYFCASEAGLYSNQPQHFGDGTRLSIL.